The rows below give T cell receptor beta chains drawn from one sample of a study of radiation and T cells in renal cell carcinoma. Repertoires were generated with immunoSEQ multiplex PCR, while TCRdb's copy carries only in-frame clones and drops some. Among over 25,000 clones, 65% to 85% were seen once, and the ten largest hold approximately 30%. The source material was blood, sampled from a patient whose treatment included radiotherapy and nephrectomy. All receptors derive from a man between 60 and 75 years old with renal cell carcinoma. CDR3s include the opening cysteine and the closing phenylalanine or tryptophan. D genes are given only for firm matches. Clone size is not always given. Where it is, it says once, few, many or a class for expanded clones.

size,V,D,J,CDR3,DNA
-,TRBV6-6,-,TRBJ2-3,CASRFSTDTQYF,TGTGCCAGCAGGTTTAGCACAGATACGCAGTATTTT
-,TRBV7-2,TRBD2,TRBJ2-7,CASSLLAGVLNEQYF,TGTGCCAGCAGCTTACTAGCGGGAGTCCTCAACGAGCAGTACTTC
-,TRBV18,-,TRBJ2-5,CASSPGTPKETQYF,TGTGCCAGCTCACCCGGGACTCCTAAAGAGACCCAGTACTTC
-,TRBV5-1,TRBD2,TRBJ2-7,CASSPASGSNEQYF,TGCGCCAGCAGCCCCGCTAGCGGGAGCAACGAGCAGTACTTC
-,TRBV18,TRBD1,TRBJ2-1,CASSPDRGRLNEQFF,TGTGCCAGCTCACCAGACAGGGGGCGGTTGAATGAGCAGTTCTTC
-,TRBV9,-,TRBJ1-1,CASSANRDTEAFF,TGTGCCAGCAGCGCCAACAGAGACACTGAAGCTTTCTTT
-,TRBV5-5,-,TRBJ2-7,CASSLDQGREQYF,TGTGCCAGCAGCTTGGACCAGGGAAGGGAGCAGTACTTC
-,TRBV30,TRBD2,TRBJ2-7,CAWSRPLAGGPSEQYF,TGTGCCTGGAGCCGTCCCCTAGCGGGAGGGCCTAGCGAGCAGTACTTC
-,TRBV7-6,TRBD1,TRBJ2-5,CASSPDRERTQYF,TGTGCCAGCAGCCCGGACAGGGAGAGGACCCAGTACTTC
-,TRBV25-1,-,TRBJ2-3,CASSEALNGDTQYF,TGTGCCAGCAGTGAAGCCCTAAACGGGGATACGCAGTATTTT
-,TRBV18,TRBD1,TRBJ1-4,CASSPDRTTRGVFF,TGTGCCAGCTCACCGGACAGGACAACGCGGGGGGTGTTTTTT
-,TRBV7-3,-,TRBJ1-1,CASSGQPNTEAFF,TGTGCCAGCAGTGGACAGCCGAACACTGAAGCTTTCTTT
-,TRBV30,TRBD1,TRBJ1-2,CAWNAGQGGIWYGYTF,TGTGCCTGGAACGCCGGACAGGGGGGTATTTGGTATGGCTACACCTTC
-,TRBV15,-,TRBJ1-3,CATSREAAAGNTIYF,TGTGCCACCAGCAGAGAGGCCGCAGCAGGAAACACCATATATTTT
-,TRBV5-1,-,TRBJ1-1,CASSLGILGTEAFF,TGCGCCAGCAGCTTGGGCATCCTAGGGACTGAAGCTTTCTTT
-,TRBV12-5,TRBD1,TRBJ1-5,CASGRGQDSNQPQHF,TGTGCTAGTGGCCGTGGACAGGATAGCAATCAGCCCCAGCATTTT
few,TRBV12-5,-,TRBJ1-1,CASGPGPRATEAFF,TGTGCTAGTGGACCGGGACCGCGGGCCACTGAAGCTTTCTTT
-,TRBV4-1,TRBD2,TRBJ2-1,CASSQDLGRRTSEFF,TGCGCCAGCAGCCAAGATCTCGGCCGGAGGACTAGCGAATTCTTC
few,TRBV5-1,TRBD2,TRBJ2-7,CASSYSGRMVEQYF,TGCGCCAGCAGCTATAGCGGGAGAATGGTCGAGCAGTACTTC
few,TRBV19,TRBD1,TRBJ2-6,CASSSKMTGASSGANVLTF,TGTGCCAGTAGCTCAAAGATGACAGGGGCCTCCTCTGGGGCCAACGTCCTGACTTTC
-,TRBV5-4,-,TRBJ1-5,CASSLGKNQPQHF,TGTGCCAGCAGCTTGGGGAAAAATCAGCCCCAGCATTTT
few,TRBV7-2,TRBD1,TRBJ1-3,CASSPDRAGGNTIYF,TGTGCCAGCAGCCCGGACAGGGCAGGGGGAAACACCATATATTTT
-,TRBV19,-,TRBJ2-3,CASSASQVRTDTQYF,TGTGCCAGTAGTGCATCACAGGTTCGCACAGATACGCAGTATTTT
-,TRBV11-2,TRBD1,TRBJ2-3,CASSSRTGSADTQYF,TGTGCCAGCAGCTCGAGGACAGGGAGCGCAGATACGCAGTATTTT
-,TRBV5-1,TRBD1,TRBJ2-2,CASSLPRTGGTGELFF,TGCGCCAGCAGCTTGCCGAGGACAGGGGGCACCGGGGAGCTGTTTTTT
-,TRBV5-1,-,TRBJ2-5,CASSLGGQETQYF,TGCGCCAGCAGCTTGGGCGGCCAAGAGACCCAGTACTTC
-,TRBV5-5,-,TRBJ2-2,CASSLSIGATGELFF,TGTGCCAGCAGCTTAAGTATCGGCGCCACCGGGGAGCTGTTTTTT
-,TRBV9,TRBD2,TRBJ2-3,CASSPGASGRWADTQYF,TGTGCCAGCAGCCCAGGGGCGAGCGGGAGGTGGGCAGATACGCAGTATTTT
-,TRBV5-6,-,TRBJ2-2,CASSHQAAGELFF,TGTGCCAGCAGTCACCAAGCGGCCGGGGAGCTGTTTTTT
-,TRBV11-2,TRBD2,TRBJ2-2,CASSFFHGRGYTGELFF,TGTGCCAGCAGCTTCTTTCATGGGAGGGGTTACACCGGGGAGCTGTTTTTT
once,TRBV5-6,-,TRBJ1-3,CASSLRRISGNTIYF,TGTGCCAGCAGCTTGAGGCGGATCTCTGGAAACACCATATATTTT
-,TRBV7-3,TRBD2,TRBJ2-3,CASSLNSGPSTDTQYF,TGTGCCAGCAGCTTAAATAGCGGGCCAAGCACAGATACGCAGTATTTT
-,TRBV19,-,TRBJ1-5,CASSIGATYSNQPQHF,TGTGCCAGTAGTATAGGTGCGACTTATAGCAATCAGCCCCAGCATTTT
-,TRBV6-6,-,TRBJ1-1,CASRPGGRRTEAFF,TGTGCCAGCAGGCCGGGGGGCAGGCGAACTGAAGCTTTCTTT
-,TRBV7-9,-,TRBJ1-2,CASSGEAYGYTF,TGTGCCAGCAGCGGAGAAGCATATGGCTACACCTTC
-,TRBV5-1,TRBD1,TRBJ2-7,CASSPGQGKYEQYF,TGCGCCAGCAGCCCGGGACAGGGGAAGTACGAGCAGTACTTC
-,TRBV5-6,TRBD1,TRBJ2-7,CASSMLGTGFYEQYF,TGTGCCAGCAGCATGCTCGGGACAGGCTTTTACGAGCAGTACTTC
-,TRBV27,TRBD2,TRBJ2-7,CASSFRVIGGEQYF,TGTGCCAGCAGTTTCCGGGTTATCGGGGGGGAGCAGTACTTC
-,TRBV9,-,TRBJ1-5,CASSAGAGNQPQHF,TGTGCCAGCAGTGCGGGTGCAGGCAATCAGCCCCAGCATTTT
once,TRBV25-1,-,TRBJ2-3,CASSENQTSTDTQYF,TGTGCCAGCAGTGAAAACCAGACTAGCACAGATACGCAGTATTTT
-,TRBV7-9,TRBD2,TRBJ2-2,CASRVAGTGELFF,TGTGCCAGCAGGGTAGCGGGAACCGGGGAGCTGTTTTTT
-,TRBV16,-,TRBJ1-1,CASSLLNSGVVAEAFF,TGTGCCAGCAGCCTTTTGAATTCGGGGGTGGTCGCTGAAGCTTTCTTT
once,TRBV14,TRBD1,TRBJ1-4,CASSRRQGGEKLFF,TGTGCCAGCAGCAGACGACAGGGCGGTGAAAAACTGTTTTTT
-,TRBV7-2,TRBD2,TRBJ2-7,CASSLGLAGVFEQYF,TGTGCCAGCAGCTTAGGGCTAGCGGGAGTGTTCGAGCAGTACTTC
once,TRBV27,-,TRBJ1-2,CASSLRGTGIYGYTF,TGTGCCAGCAGTTTGCGGGGAACGGGAATCTATGGCTACACCTTC
few,TRBV10-3,-,TRBJ1-2,CAIDETGSYGYTF,TGTGCCATCGATGAGACAGGATCCTATGGCTACACCTTC
-,TRBV10-1,-,TRBJ2-1,CASSESLQATNYNEQFF,TGCGCCAGCAGTGAGTCTCTGCAGGCGACGAACTACAATGAGCAGTTCTTC
-,TRBV7-2,-,TRBJ2-5,CASSLGSQETQYF,TGTGCCAGCAGCTTGGGCAGCCAAGAGACCCAGTACTTC
-,TRBV6-4,TRBD1,TRBJ1-5,CASRPQGGNQPQHF,TGTGCCAGCAGGCCTCAGGGGGGGAACCAGCCCCAGCATTTT
few,TRBV7-6,TRBD1,TRBJ2-7,CASSLEDRASYEQYF,TGTGCCAGCAGCTTAGAGGACAGGGCCTCCTACGAGCAGTACTTC
-,TRBV18,-,TRBJ1-6,CASSPSAALNSPLHF,TGTGCCAGCTCACCTTCGGCAGCCCTTAATTCACCCCTCCACTTT
-,TRBV19,-,TRBJ2-1,CASSIWPMSSYNEQFF,TGTGCCAGTAGTATTTGGCCTATGAGCTCCTACAATGAGCAGTTCTTC
-,TRBV9,-,TRBJ1-3,CASSSHIASGNTIYF,TGTGCCAGCAGCTCACACATAGCCTCTGGAAACACCATATATTTT
-,TRBV4-3,-,TRBJ2-2,CASSQREVWDTGELFF,TGCGCCAGCAGCCAACGAGAAGTTTGGGACACCGGGGAGCTGTTTTTT
-,TRBV5-1,-,TRBJ1-5,CASSGGQPNQPQHF,TGCGCCAGCAGCGGAGGACAGCCCAATCAGCCCCAGCATTTT
-,TRBV6-5,-,TRBJ2-4,CASSPGLLKNIQYF,TGTGCCAGCTCTCCGGGACTCTTAAAAAACATTCAGTACTTC
-,TRBV27,TRBD1,TRBJ2-7,CASSPWTGTYEQYF,TGTGCCAGCAGTCCCTGGACAGGGACCTACGAGCAGTACTTC
-,TRBV6-1,-,TRBJ1-4,CASSQVGLNLATNEKLFF,TGTGCCAGCAGTCAAGTGGGACTCAACCTTGCAACTAATGAAAAACTGTTTTTT